A selection of T cell receptor beta chains follows, all from one sample in a study of shared clonotypes between healthy human individuals. Libraries were prepared by immunoSEQ multiplex PCR; TCRdb keeps only in-frame clonotypes and omits some of them. The table shows approximately 2,000,000 clones, with approximately 92% occurring only once. The specimen was naive CD8+ T cells from PBMCs. The origin of the receptors is a man younger than 30 in good health. Some clones in this sample may be carry-over from other donors' samples. Both conserved end residues are part of each CDR3. Each record gives: D gene, clone size, J gene, V gene, CDR3 protein, CDR3 DNA. D genes are given only for firm matches. Size values are once, few and many counts, or a class for expanded clones, and some rows have none.

D gene: -; clone size: few; J gene: TRBJ2-7; V gene: TRBV27; CDR3 protein: CASRAGTYEQYF; CDR3 DNA: TGTGCCAGCAGGGCAGGGACCTACGAGCAGTACTTC
D gene: -; clone size: -; J gene: TRBJ1-1; V gene: TRBV28; CDR3 protein: CASGPGQNTEAFF; CDR3 DNA: TGTGCCAGCGGACCCGGGCAGAACACTGAAGCTTTCTTT
D gene: -; clone size: -; J gene: TRBJ2-1; V gene: TRBV4-1; CDR3 protein: CASSQARRTLSSYNEQFF; CDR3 DNA: TGCGCCAGCAGCCAAGCCCGACGGACCCTAAGCTCCTACAATGAGCAGTTCTTC
D gene: -; clone size: -; J gene: TRBJ2-1; V gene: TRBV19; CDR3 protein: CASSIGGLRIYNEQFF; CDR3 DNA: TGTGCCAGTAGTATAGGAGGACTTAGAATTTACAATGAGCAGTTCTTC
D gene: TRBD1; clone size: -; J gene: TRBJ1-2; V gene: TRBV27; CDR3 protein: CASSLSLGDRGLYGYTF; CDR3 DNA: TGTGCCAGCAGTTTATCTTTAGGGGACAGGGGTCTCTATGGCTACACCTTC
D gene: TRBD2; clone size: -; J gene: TRBJ2-2; V gene: TRBV4-2; CDR3 protein: CASSQELAGGNTGELFF; CDR3 DNA: TGTGCCAGCAGCCAAGAACTAGCGGGAGGTAACACCGGGGAGCTGTTTTTT
D gene: -; clone size: -; J gene: TRBJ2-7; V gene: TRBV5-4; CDR3 protein: CASSWGVGGDPSYEQYF; CDR3 DNA: TGTGCCAGCAGTTGGGGGGTAGGGGGCGACCCCTCCTACGAGCAGTACTTC
D gene: -; clone size: -; J gene: TRBJ1-3; V gene: TRBV9; CDR3 protein: CASSTAPRMTVRSGNTIYF; CDR3 DNA: TGTGCCAGCAGCACCGCCCCCCGTATGACAGTGCGCTCTGGAAACACCATATATTTT
D gene: -; clone size: -; J gene: TRBJ2-7; V gene: TRBV28; CDR3 protein: CASSFSLIYEQYF; CDR3 DNA: TGTGCCAGCAGTTTCAGTTTAATCTACGAGCAGTACTTC
D gene: -; clone size: -; J gene: TRBJ2-7; V gene: TRBV5-4; CDR3 protein: CASSLVPLEGTTGEQYF; CDR3 DNA: TGTGCCAGCAGCTTGGTCCCGTTGGAGGGGACAACGGGAGAGCAGTACTTC
D gene: TRBD2; clone size: -; J gene: TRBJ2-2; V gene: TRBV5-4; CDR3 protein: CASSPPAGVGTGELFF; CDR3 DNA: TGTGCCAGCAGCCCACCAGCGGGAGTCGGGACCGGGGAGCTGTTTTTT
D gene: TRBD2; clone size: -; J gene: TRBJ2-1; V gene: TRBV27; CDR3 protein: CASSTSGNNEQFF; CDR3 DNA: TGTGCCAGCAGTACTAGCGGGAACAATGAGCAGTTCTTC
D gene: -; clone size: -; J gene: TRBJ1-1; V gene: TRBV6-5; CDR3 protein: CASSDSRGATEAFF; CDR3 DNA: TGTGCCAGCAGTGACTCCCGGGGGGCCACTGAAGCTTTCTTT
D gene: TRBD2; clone size: -; J gene: TRBJ2-7; V gene: TRBV9; CDR3 protein: CASSVGPAGAGEQYF; CDR3 DNA: TGTGCCAGCAGCGTTGGACCAGCGGGAGCGGGCGAGCAGTACTTC
D gene: -; clone size: -; J gene: TRBJ2-1; V gene: TRBV23-1; CDR3 protein: CASSLRCHSYNEQFF; CDR3 DNA: TGCGCCAGCAGTCTAAGGTGTCACTCCTACAATGAGCAGTTCTTC
D gene: -; clone size: -; J gene: TRBJ1-1; V gene: TRBV13; CDR3 protein: CASSFPFEVHTEAFF; CDR3 DNA: TGTGCCAGCAGCTTCCCTTTTGAGGTTCACACTGAAGCTTTCTTT
D gene: TRBD1; clone size: -; J gene: TRBJ1-4; V gene: TRBV7-8; CDR3 protein: CASSPFRGSNEKLFF; CDR3 DNA: TGTGCCAGCAGTCCCTTCAGGGGGTCCAATGAAAAACTGTTTTTT
D gene: TRBD1; clone size: few; J gene: TRBJ1-5; V gene: TRBV19; CDR3 protein: CASSPTGYQPQHF; CDR3 DNA: TGTGCCAGTAGCCCGACAGGGTATCAGCCCCAGCATTTT
D gene: -; clone size: -; J gene: TRBJ2-7; V gene: TRBV10-1; CDR3 protein: CASSDRANSYEQYF; CDR3 DNA: TGCGCCAGCAGTGACAGGGCGAACTCCTACGAGCAGTACTTC
D gene: -; clone size: -; J gene: TRBJ1-1; V gene: TRBV6-5; CDR3 protein: CASGMGEAFF; CDR3 DNA: TGTGCCAGCGGCATGGGAGAAGCTTTCTTT
D gene: -; clone size: -; J gene: TRBJ2-7; V gene: TRBV10-3; CDR3 protein: CAITSRGVNSYEQYF; CDR3 DNA: TGTGCCATCACTTCACGAGGGGTTAACTCCTACGAGCAGTACTTC
D gene: TRBD1; clone size: -; J gene: TRBJ1-5; V gene: TRBV19; CDR3 protein: CASRLSQGPRNQPQHF; CDR3 DNA: TGTGCCAGTAGACTTTCACAGGGGCCTCGCAATCAGCCCCAGCATTTT
D gene: -; clone size: -; J gene: TRBJ1-1; V gene: TRBV5-6; CDR3 protein: CASSLGFREDTEAFF; CDR3 DNA: TGTGCCAGCAGCTTGGGGTTCAGGGAGGACACTGAAGCTTTCTTT
D gene: -; clone size: -; J gene: TRBJ2-7; V gene: TRBV5-1; CDR3 protein: CASSQGYEQYF; CDR3 DNA: TGCGCCAGCAGCCAAGGGTACGAGCAGTACTTC
D gene: TRBD2; clone size: -; J gene: TRBJ2-7; V gene: TRBV7-9; CDR3 protein: CASSFPLAGGPYEQYF; CDR3 DNA: TGTGCCAGCAGCTTTCCCCTAGCGGGAGGGCCCTACGAGCAGTACTTC
D gene: -; clone size: -; J gene: TRBJ2-1; V gene: TRBV9; CDR3 protein: CASSPREVSSYNEQFF; CDR3 DNA: TGTGCCAGCAGCCCAAGAGAGGTTAGCTCCTACAATGAGCAGTTCTTC
D gene: -; clone size: -; J gene: TRBJ2-7; V gene: TRBV7-2; CDR3 protein: CASSPLLATHEQYF; CDR3 DNA: TGTGCCAGCAGTCCGCTGCTAGCGACCCACGAGCAGTACTTC
D gene: -; clone size: -; J gene: TRBJ2-7; V gene: TRBV6-5; CDR3 protein: CASSYAVAYGRDEQYF; CDR3 DNA: TGTGCCAGCAGTTACGCCGTGGCCTACGGTCGCGACGAGCAGTACTTC
D gene: TRBD2; clone size: -; J gene: TRBJ2-1; V gene: TRBV27; CDR3 protein: CAVRSGRRTYNEQFF; CDR3 DNA: TGTGCCGTCCGTAGCGGGAGAAGGACCTACAATGAGCAGTTCTTC
D gene: TRBD2; clone size: -; J gene: TRBJ2-5; V gene: TRBV4-1; CDR3 protein: CASSQVHGTRGAGQYF; CDR3 DNA: TGCGCCAGCAGCCAAGTCCATGGGACTAGGGGCGCGGGGCAGTACTTC
D gene: -; clone size: -; J gene: TRBJ2-7; V gene: TRBV15; CDR3 protein: CATSRPIADSSYEQYF; CDR3 DNA: TGTGCCACCAGCAGACCGATAGCGGACAGCTCCTACGAGCAGTACTTC
D gene: -; clone size: -; J gene: TRBJ2-7; V gene: TRBV9; CDR3 protein: CASSVKAVSYEQYF; CDR3 DNA: TGTGCCAGCAGCGTTAAGGCGGTATCCTACGAGCAGTACTTC
D gene: TRBD2; clone size: -; J gene: TRBJ2-1; V gene: TRBV6-5; CDR3 protein: CASSPGLAAYNEQFF; CDR3 DNA: TGTGCCAGCAGTCCCGGACTAGCGGCCTACAATGAGCAGTTCTTC
D gene: -; clone size: -; J gene: TRBJ1-1; V gene: TRBV5-5; CDR3 protein: CASSSLRGEAFF; CDR3 DNA: TGTGCCAGCAGCTCGCTCAGGGGTGAAGCTTTCTTT
D gene: -; clone size: -; J gene: TRBJ2-7; V gene: TRBV7-2; CDR3 protein: CASSLGQGFYEQYF; CDR3 DNA: TGTGCCAGCAGCTTAGGGCAGGGATTCTACGAGCAGTACTTC
D gene: -; clone size: -; J gene: TRBJ2-1; V gene: TRBV5-4; CDR3 protein: CASKQGSYNEQFF; CDR3 DNA: TGTGCCAGTAAGCAGGGCTCCTACAATGAGCAGTTCTTC